Below are 9 T cell receptor beta chains sequenced from a single sample in a study of beta chain features in type 1 diabetes. Of the isolated RNA, all was reverse transcribed, and so the sequenced material was expressed TCRB transcripts. The repertoire was sequenced with immunoSEQ multiplex PCR; TCRdb's copy has only in-frame clones and lacks some. The top ten hold approximately 0.015% of the sample, which has around 400,000 clones, roughly an eighth seen once. Sequenced material: naive CD4+ T cells from blood. Source of these receptors: a man between 18 and 35 years old in good health.

This clone appeared a few times. The chain employs TRBV2 and TRBJ2-1; 8 nucleotides align to TRBD1. From germline, CDR1 is SNHLY and CDR2 FYNNEI. The CDR3 consists of 12 residues. V lost 6 bases, J lost 8 bases, and 3 bases stayed unmatched. CDR3 residues: CASRDRVDEQFF. The CDR3 DNA is TGTGCCAGCAGGGACAGGGTGGATGAGCAGTTCTTC.

This rearrangement joins TRBV2 to TRBJ1-2, with 10 positions matching TRBD1. In germline, CDR1 is SNHLY, CDR2 FYNNEI. The CDR3 is made up of 14 amino acids. V lost 10 bases to trimming and J lost 3 bases; unmatched junction nucleotides: 8. This CDR3 is CATVPGTGDYGYTF. CDR3 DNA: TGTGCCACCGTCCCGGGGACAGGGGACTATGGCTACACCTTC.

With respect to this clone: The same CDR3 is also encoded by other DNA sequences in this sample. The chain employs TRBV5-4 and TRBJ2-3; the D is unclear. V was pared by 0 bases and J by 0 bases, with 8 bases between. Germline CDR1 SGHNT, CDR2 YYREEE (reference sequence). CDR3 length: 15 amino acids. CDR3 amino acids: CASSLGAASTDTQYF. DNA for the CDR3: TGTGCCAGCAGCTTGGGAGCCGCTAGCACAGATACGCAGTATTTT.

This chain joins TRBV6-5 and TRBJ1-2; 8 positions match TRBD1. This CDR3 spans 12 amino acids. CDR1 MNHEY and CDR2 SVGAGI come from the germline V gene. V lost 8 bases and J lost 6; bases outside the gene matches: 5. The CDR3 sequence is CASRTGGNGYTF. The DNA for the CDR3 is TGTGCCAGCCGTACAGGGGGTAATGGCTACACCTTC.

This clone has a handful of counts. In the same sample, other DNA sequences code for this CDR3. The chain has TRBV9 and TRBJ1-1, with a weak D call TRBD1 (5 bases). Per germline, CDR1 SGDLS and CDR2 YYNGEE. V was cut by 2 bases and J by 3 bases, with 8 bases left in between. The CDR3 consists of 13 residues. DNA for the CDR3: TGTGCCAGCAGCGTCAGGGAGGACACTGAAGCTTTCTTT. It codes for CASSVREDTEAFF.

The rearrangement joins TRBV10-3 to TRBJ2-1; 12 bases line up with TRBD2. Germline assignment: CDR1 ENHRY and CDR2 SYGVKD. The CDR3 is 17 amino acids. Germline trimming cut 5 bases from V and 0 bases from J; bases unmatched to any gene: 5. The CDR3 here is CAISWTSGTGSYNEQFF. The DNA for the CDR3 is TGTGCCATCAGTTGGACTAGCGGGACAGGCTCCTACAATGAGCAGTTCTTC.

This chain uses TRBV7-8 with TRBJ2-6; TRBD1 matches 8 bases. The germline V gene has CDR1 SGHVS and CDR2 FQNEAQ. The CDR3 has 18 residues. Trimming cost V 6 bases and J 7 bases; bases outside gene matches: 17. The CDR3 DNA follows: TGTGCCAGCAGGTGGGACAGGACCGCTCTCTGGGGCGCCAACGTCCTGACTTTC. This sequence encodes CASRWDRTALWGANVLTF.

This clone appeared a few times. V and J are TRBV6-5 and TRBJ1-5; a possible D gene is TRBD1 (6 bases). Deletions cut 7 bases from V and 3 bases from J, with 16 bases between. The CDR3 runs 15 residues. CDR1 MNHEY and CDR2 SVGAGI come from the germline V gene. The CDR3 DNA reads as TGTGCCAGCACTAACAGGGCACTAGACAATCAGCCCCAGCATTTT. Protein sequence: CASTNRALDNQPQHF.

The V call is TRBV25-1, the J call TRBJ2-1; 10 nucleotides line up with TRBD2. Germline V CDR1 and CDR2: MGHDK, SYGVNS. Trimming removed 0 bases from V and 3 bases from J; junction bases left unmatched: 8. The CDR3 has 18 residues. CDR3 in DNA: TGTGCCAGCAGTGAATACGTCGGTAGCGGGGGGAACTACAATGAGCAGTTCTTC. As protein: CASSEYVGSGGNYNEQFF.